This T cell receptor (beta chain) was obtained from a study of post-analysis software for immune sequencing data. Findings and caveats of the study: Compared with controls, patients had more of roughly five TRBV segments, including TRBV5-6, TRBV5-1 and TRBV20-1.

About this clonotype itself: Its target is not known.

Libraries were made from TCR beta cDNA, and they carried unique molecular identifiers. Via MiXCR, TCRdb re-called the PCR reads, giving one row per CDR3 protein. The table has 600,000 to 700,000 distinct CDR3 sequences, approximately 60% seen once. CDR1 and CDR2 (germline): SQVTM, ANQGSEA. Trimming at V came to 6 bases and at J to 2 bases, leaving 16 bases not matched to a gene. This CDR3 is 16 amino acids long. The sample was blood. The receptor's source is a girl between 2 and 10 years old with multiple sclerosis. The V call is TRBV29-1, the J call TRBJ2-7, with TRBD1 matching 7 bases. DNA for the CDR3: TGCAGCGTGAATAAACCGGACAGGAGAGGGGCCTACGAGCAGTACTTC. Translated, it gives CSVNKPDRRGAYEQYF.